The 31 T cell receptor beta chains reported below all come from one sample, sequenced in a study of blood T cell repertoires in COVID-19. Profiled with immunoSEQ multiplex PCR; TCRdb holds only in-frame clones, not every one. Seen here are a few hundred thousand clones, just over 85% observed once, and the top ten hold roughly 4.2%. Sequencing used peripheral blood. These receptors all stem from a man in his forties or fifties with acute or convalescent COVID-19.

The DNA for the CDR3 is TGTGCCAGCAGTGAATTGGGGGGAGTGAACACTGAAGCTTTCTTT. Its protein product is CASSELGGVNTEAFF. The chain carries TRBV2 and TRBJ1-1; maybe TRBD1 (5 bases). V was cut by 2 bases and J by 0 bases, with 10 bases left in between. The CDR3 is 15 amino acids. Per the germline V gene, CDR1 is SNHLY and CDR2 is FYNNEI.

The J gene is TRBJ1-5, the V gene TRBV30, with D tentatively TRBD1 (5 bases). CDR1 is GTSNPN, CDR2 SVGIG, per germline (reference sequence). This CDR3 has 15 amino acids. V lost 6 bases and J lost 3, with 18 bases in between. DNA for the CDR3: TGTGCCTGCACCTGGGGCGGGACCCCCAATCAGCCCCAGCATTTT. It yields the protein CACTWGGTPNQPQHF.

CDR3 coding DNA: TGTGCCAGCAGCTTAGGGTCGGGGGGCGCGGGTGAAAAACTGTTTTTT. As protein: CASSLGSGGAGEKLFF. The rearrangement links TRBV7-2 to TRBJ1-4; tentative D call: TRBD1 (6 bases). Between the trimmed V and J ends, which lost 1 base and 7 bases, there was a span of 16 bases. Germline lookup yields CDR1 SGHTA and CDR2 FQGNSA. The CDR3 contains 16 residues.

The chain employs TRBV10-1 and TRBJ1-1, with D possibly being TRBD1 (5 bases). In germline, CDR1 is WNHNN, CDR2 SYGVQD (reference sequence). This CDR3 comprises 16 residues. V was cut by 0 bases and J by 5 bases, with 16 bases left in between. This chain's CDR3 is CASSESGRVKVTEAFF. The CDR3 DNA follows: TGCGCCAGCAGTGAGTCCGGCAGGGTAAAGGTAACTGAAGCTTTCTTT.

V is TRBV5-3 and J is TRBJ2-1; 14 bases match TRBD2. TRBV5-3 is treated as an ORF (open reading frame) with a function not yet certain. CDR3 length: 16 residues. J lost 4 bases, V lost 1 base, and 1 base had no gene match. The CDR3 spells CARSLRLAGGYNEQFF. The CDR3 region has the DNA TGTGCCAGAAGCTTGCGACTAGCGGGGGGGTACAATGAGCAGTTCTTC.

The chain recombines TRBV9 with TRBJ2-1, with 9 bases fitting TRBD2. Per the germline V gene, CDR1 is SGDLS and CDR2 is YYNGEE. V lost 0 bases, J lost 4 bases, and 8 bases stayed unmatched. The CDR3 loop spans 17 amino acids. CDR3 DNA: TGTGCCAGCAGCGTAGCATCGCGGGGGGGCCTGTACAATGAGCAGTTCTTC. Residues: CASSVASRGGLYNEQFF.

This chain connects TRBV6-5 to TRBJ2-1; 7 bases agree with TRBD2. The CDR3 is 14 residues long. Trimming took 6 bases from V and 4 from J; bases not matched to a gene: 6. Germline V gene lookup returns CDR1 MNHEY and CDR2 SVGAGI. CDR3 nucleotide sequence: TGTGCCAGCAGCCTTGCTAGCGGATACAATGAGCAGTTCTTC. The encoded protein is CASSLASGYNEQFF.

This chain connects TRBV2 to TRBJ1-6, with TRBD1 matching 10 bases. With V trimmed by 6 bases and J by 7 bases, 6 bases remained unmatched. The CDR3 contains 15 residues. The germline V gene encodes CDR1 SNHLY and CDR2 FYNNEI. The CDR3 loop is CASRRPGQGNSPLHF. DNA of the CDR3: TGTGCCAGCAGAAGACCGGGACAGGGGAATTCACCCCTCCACTTT.

The rearrangement uses TRBV3-1 (or the pseudogene TRBV3-2) and TRBJ2-2, with D possibly TRBD1 on 5 matching bases. Germline V gene sequence: CDR1 LGHDT, CDR2 YNNKEL (reference sequence). V shed 1 base and J shed 0 bases, with 9 bases lying between them. This CDR3 has 16 amino acids. CDR3: CASSQGQLTNTGELFF. CDR3 nucleotide sequence: TGTGCCAGCAGCCAAGGACAGCTAACGAACACCGGGGAGCTGTTTTTT.

The gene calls are TRBV2 and TRBJ2-3, with 8 nucleotides matching TRBD2. Germline assignment: CDR1 SNHLY and CDR2 FYNNEI. The CDR3 covers 16 residues. The V and J ends lost 9 bases and 4 bases, in that order; junction bases with no gene match: 15. CDR3 loop: CASLPYGSGGPDTQYF. As DNA, the CDR3 is TGTGCCAGTCTTCCCTACGGGAGCGGGGGCCCAGATACGCAGTATTTT.

This rearrangement joins TRBV18 to TRBJ1-1, with D unclear. This CDR3 has 15 amino acids. Trimming shortened V by 2 bases and J by 5 bases, and 15 bases separated the two germline ends. Germline CDR1 KGHSH, CDR2 LQKENI. The CDR3, as DNA: TGTGCCAGCTCACCATTGAGGGTAAGGGAAACTGAAGCTTTCTTT. Translated: CASSPLRVRETEAFF.

The V and J genes are TRBV5-8 and TRBJ1-5, with 8 bases lining up with TRBD1. The V gene end was trimmed by 4 bases and the J gene end by 4 bases; junction bases not matched to a gene: 10. CDR1 and CDR2 from the germline V gene are SGHTS and YDEGEE. The CDR3 consists of 16 residues. The CDR3 DNA reads TGTGCCAGCAGCCTGTCTGACAGGGGTGGAAATCAGCCCCAGCATTTT. Translated: CASSLSDRGGNQPQHF.

This CDR3 reads CASSSWTGTNYGYTF. As DNA, the CDR3 is TGCGCCAGCAGCTCATGGACAGGAACTAACTATGGCTACACCTTC. The V call is TRBV5-1, the J call TRBJ1-2, with 7 bases identical to TRBD1. The CDR3 loop spans 15 amino acids. The germline gives CDR1 SGHRS, CDR2 YFSETQ. V lost 3 bases, J lost 0 bases, and 5 bases stayed unmatched.

The rearrangement uses TRBV2 and TRBJ1-2; a possible D gene is TRBD1 (5 bases). There are 15 residues in the CDR3. Germline CDR1 and CDR2: SNHLY and FYNNEI. Trimming removed 3 bases from V and 3 bases from J, with 14 bases in between. The CDR3 spells CASSEGGALDYGYTF. The CDR3 DNA sequence: TGTGCCAGCAGTGAGGGAGGGGCTCTCGACTATGGCTACACCTTC.

The chain is built from TRBV18 and TRBJ1-1, with TRBD1 matching over 7 bases. CDR1 is KGHSH, CDR2 LQKENI, per germline. Trimming cost V 2 bases and J 2 bases; bases outside gene matches: 2. The CDR3 has 14 residues. For the CDR3, the DNA is TGTGCCAGCTCACCAGGACAGGCCAACACTGAAGCTTTCTTT. It translates to CASSPGQANTEAFF. Full variable domain (remainder filled in from reference TRBV18 and TRBJ1-1): NAGVMQNPRHLVRRRGQEARLRCSPMKGHSHVYWYRQLPEEGLKFMVYLQKENIIDESGMPKERFSAEFPKEGPSILRIQQVVRGDSAAYFCASSPGQANTEAFFGQGTRLTVV.

The rearrangement joins TRBV10-1 to TRBJ1-1; 10 nucleotides agree with TRBD1. The CDR3 consists of 15 residues. In germline, CDR1 is WNHNN, CDR2 SYGVQD (reference sequence). V trimming: 6 bases; J trimming: 0 bases; junction bases outside the gene matches: 4. The CDR3 spells CASRPGQGVNTEAFF. The CDR3 bases are TGCGCCAGCAGGCCCGGACAGGGGGTGAACACTGAAGCTTTCTTT.

The chain couples TRBV30 to TRBJ2-6; D gene uncertain. V lost 8 bases, J lost 1 base, and 6 bases lay in between. This CDR3 is built from 12 residues. CDR1 is GTSNPN and CDR2 is SVGIG in the germline V gene (reference sequence). CDR3 sequence: CARLSGANVLTF. In DNA, the CDR3 is TGTGCCCGACTTTCTGGGGCCAACGTCCTGACTTTC. Filled out from reference TRBV30 and TRBJ2-6, the complete variable domain reads SQTIHQWPATLVQPVGSPLSLECTVEGTSNPNLYWYRQAAGRGLQLLFYSVGIGQISSEVPQNLSASRPQDRQFILSSKKLLLSDSGFYLCARLSGANVLTFGAGSRLTVL.

This sequence joins TRBV5-4 and TRBJ2-5; 7 bases fit TRBD2. Unmatched junction bases numbered 8, after V lost 4 bases and J lost 2 bases. This CDR3 region has 15 residues. Looked up from germline, CDR1 is SGHNT and CDR2 is YYREEE (reference sequence). DNA for the CDR3: TGTGCCAGCAGCCGGGCTGGGGGGGTACAAGAGACCCAGTACTTC. This encodes CASSRAGGVQETQYF. The full variable domain, its missing parts supplied by reference TRBV5-4 and TRBJ2-5, is ETGVTQSPTHLIKTRGQQVTLRCSSQSGHNTVSWYQQALGQGPQFIFQYYREEENGRGNFPPRFSGLQFPNYSSELNVNALELDDSALYLCASSRAGGVQETQYFGPGTRLLVL.

The CDR3 DNA follows: TGTGCCAGCAGTTTGAGCGGAGGCGGACAGGAGTTCTTC. Translating it yields CASSLSGGGQEFF. V and J are TRBV12-3 or TRBV12-4 and TRBJ2-1; TRBD1 matches at 7 bases. The CDR3 loop spans 13 amino acids. J was trimmed by 14 bases and V by 3 bases; bases with no gene match: 10.

This rearrangement joins TRBV5-5 to TRBJ1-2; 8 bases agree with TRBD1. The CDR3 contains 18 residues. The V gene's germline CDR1 is SGHKS and CDR2 YYEKEE (reference sequence). V shed 3 bases and J 3 bases; nucleotides not matched to a gene: 16. DNA of the CDR3: TGTGCCAGCAGCTCTATCGGGACAGGTATATCAGGGGACTATGGCTACACCTTC. This translates into CASSSIGTGISGDYGYTF.

This clone appeared a few times. The chain couples TRBV10-3 to TRBJ1-2; D unresolved. CDR3 length equals 15 residues. The V gene's germline CDR1 is ENHRY and CDR2 SYGVKD. Trimming took 3 bases from V and 1 from J, leaving 12 bases between them. CDR3 sequence reads: CAISETQLYNYGYTF. The CDR3 nucleotides read TGTGCCATCAGTGAAACCCAACTTTATAACTATGGCTACACCTTC.

J is TRBJ2-1 and V is TRBV3-1 (or the pseudogene TRBV3-2); TRBD1 is a possible D gene (5 bases). Germline loops: CDR1 LGHDT, CDR2 YNNKEL (reference sequence). V gave up 0 bases and J gave up 7 bases, with 19 bases separating them. There are 17 residues in the CDR3. CDR3: CASSQDLFSAQGNEQFF. In nucleotides, the CDR3 is TGTGCCAGCAGCCAAGATCTTTTTTCGGCGCAGGGAAATGAGCAGTTCTTC.

This clone was seen once. The chain is built from TRBV6-1 and TRBJ1-2; TRBD1 is a possible D gene (5 bases). This CDR3 has 15 amino acids. Looked up from germline, CDR1 is MNHNS and CDR2 is SASEGT. Trimming took 3 bases from V and 4 from J, leaving 15 bases between them. CDR3 in DNA: TGTGCCAGCAGTGATATAGGGGTCGTTAGCTATGGCTACACCTTC. Protein product: CASSDIGVVSYGYTF.

This chain links TRBV5-4 with TRBJ1-2; possibly TRBD1 for D (5 bases). Germline assignment: CDR1 SGHNT and CDR2 YYREEE (reference sequence). With 2 bases removed from V and 2 bases from J, the gap between germline ends came to 28 bases. The CDR3 consists of 20 residues. The CDR3 loop is CASSFPPLVVRAEVNYGYTF. DNA of the CDR3: TGTGCCAGCAGCTTCCCTCCTTTGGTGGTCAGGGCAGAAGTGAACTATGGCTACACCTTC.

This chain connects TRBV3-1 (or the pseudogene TRBV3-2) to TRBJ1-3, with D possibly being TRBD1 (5 bases). The CDR3 sequence is 16 residues long. Germline loops: CDR1 LGHDT, CDR2 YNNKEL (reference sequence). Trimming took off 3 bases at V and 0 bases at J, with 12 bases between the two ends. The CDR3 spells CASSQSHRISGNTIYF. In DNA form, the CDR3 reads TGTGCCAGCAGCCAGTCCCACAGGATCTCTGGAAACACCATATATTTT.

The rearrangement joins TRBV9 to TRBJ1-6; 7 nucleotides align to TRBD1. J lost 6 bases, V lost 3 bases, and 6 bases had no gene match. The CDR3 runs to 15 residues. CDR1 and CDR2 (germline): SGDLS, YYNGEE. The CDR3 DNA reads TGTGCCAGCAGCGCAATGGGACAGACTAATTCACCCCTCCACTTT. Its protein product is CASSAMGQTNSPLHF.

The chain links TRBV27 to TRBJ1-5; TRBD1 matches at 9 bases. The CDR3 length is 16 residues. CDR1 MNHEY and CDR2 SMNVEV come from the germline V gene (reference sequence). J gave up 3 bases and V 6 bases, and 9 bases lay outside the gene matches. CDR3 DNA: TGTGCCAGCAGGCAGACCGGGACAGGGTTCAATCAGCCCCAGCATTTT. It is translated as CASRQTGTGFNQPQHF.

The chain links TRBV18 to TRBJ2-1; D gene unclear. The length of the CDR3 is 12 residues. V gave up 0 bases and J gave up 6 bases, with 3 bases separating them. CDR1 and CDR2 (germline): KGHSH, LQKENI. The CDR3 here is CASSPPSNEQFF. CDR3 in DNA: TGTGCCAGCTCACCACCGAGCAATGAGCAGTTCTTC.

This CDR3 reads CASSSPSVGGKNTEAFF. CDR3 DNA: TGTGCCAGCAGCTCGCCCTCCGTGGGGGGGAAGAACACTGAAGCTTTCTTT. The rearrangement uses TRBV7-9 and TRBJ1-1; D may be TRBD1 (5 bases). The CDR3 has 17 residues. CDR1 is SEHNR, CDR2 FQNEAQ, per germline (reference sequence). V dropped 4 bases and J dropped 1 base, with 19 bases sitting between them.

Worth noting for this clone: This CDR3 is also generated by other DNA sequences in the sample. The chain uses TRBV18 and TRBJ1-5; 7 bases line up with TRBD1. V trimming: 3 bases; J trimming: 3 bases; junction bases outside the gene matches: 2. CDR1 KGHSH and CDR2 LQKENI come from the germline V gene. This CDR3 contains 14 residues. CDR3 DNA sequence: TGTGCCAGCTCACCTACAGGGGCCAATCAGCCCCAGCATTTT. Its protein is CASSPTGANQPQHF.

This chain joins TRBV6-5 and TRBJ1-1, with 9 bases that match TRBD1. The CDR3 consists of 15 residues. From germline, CDR1 is MNHEY and CDR2 SVGAGI. After removal of 7 bases from V and 0 bases from J, the junction contained 6 bases not matched to a gene. In DNA, the CDR3 is TGTGCCAGCATACGGACAGGGGCCATGAACACTGAAGCTTTCTTT. This encodes CASIRTGAMNTEAFF.